What follows describes a single T cell receptor (beta chain). These data belong to a study of shared clonotypes between healthy human individuals. Profiled with immunoSEQ multiplex PCR; TCRdb holds only in-frame clones, not every one. The sample shows about 2.3 million clones, around 92% of them seen only once. V gave up 4 bases and J gave up 3 bases, with 10 bases separating them. The length of the CDR3 is 13 residues. Germline V CDR1 and CDR2: SGHTA, FQGNSA. The sample was naive CD4+ T cells from PBMCs. The subset: CD45RA+ positively selected. The chain is built from TRBV7-2 and TRBJ2-7; weak D call: TRBD2 (5 bases). The sequence was obtained from a man between 18 and 35 years old in good health. Some clones in this sample may be carry-over from other donors' samples. CDR3 loop: CASSSTGIYEQYF. CDR3 bases: TGTGCCAGCAGCTCGACGGGAATCTACGAGCAGTACTTC.